The sample holds one count of the clone carrying this T cell receptor (beta chain). This sample is drawn from a study of blood T cell repertoires in COVID-19. On the study more broadly: The analysed material was cDNA or gDNA that came from T cells, B-cell-depleted T cells, or PBMCs.

The study drew participants aged 18 to 89 years from 20 to 30 US areas. Participants were placed into cohorts based on the clinical history they reported. This CDR3 region has 13 residues. The germline CDR1 and CDR2 sequences are SQVTM and ANQGSEA. Deletions cut 3 bases from V and 0 bases from J, with 7 bases between. Using immunoSEQ multiplex PCR, the repertoire was profiled, and TCRdb retains in-frame clones only, with some absent. The data contain more than 200,000 clones, roughly 87% of them singletons. This clonotype was sampled from a woman in her thirties with acute COVID-19. V usage is TRBV29-1 and J usage is TRBJ2-3; D gene uncertain. Source material: PBMCs or T cells enriched from blood (not recorded which). The DNA for the CDR3 is TGCAGCGTTGATGTCACTAGCACAGATACGCAGTATTTT. Its protein is CSVDVTSTDTQYF.